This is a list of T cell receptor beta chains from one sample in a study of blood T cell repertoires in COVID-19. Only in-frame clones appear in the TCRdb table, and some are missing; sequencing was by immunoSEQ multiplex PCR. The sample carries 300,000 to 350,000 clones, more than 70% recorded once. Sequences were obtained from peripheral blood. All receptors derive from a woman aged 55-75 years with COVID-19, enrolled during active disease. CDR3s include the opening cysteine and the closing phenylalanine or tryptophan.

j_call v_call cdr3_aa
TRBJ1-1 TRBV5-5 CASSLPRTGDNTEAFF
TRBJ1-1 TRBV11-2 CASSFPAGGHMNTEAFF
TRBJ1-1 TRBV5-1 CASSLSLAPGSAFF
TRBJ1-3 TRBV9 CASSVGQNTIYF
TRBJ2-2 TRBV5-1 CASRLGQGITGELFF
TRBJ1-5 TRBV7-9 CASSSGTGSNQPQHF
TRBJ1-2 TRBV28 CASSFYRQGGYGYTF
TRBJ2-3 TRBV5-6 CASSSFGLAGLTDTQYF
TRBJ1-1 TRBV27 CASSSLQGSRRTEAFF
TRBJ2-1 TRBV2 CASTPGGARNNEQFF
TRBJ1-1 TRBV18 CASHRISMNTEAFF